The 7 T cell receptor beta chains below all came from one sample that was sequenced in a study of shared clonotypes between healthy human individuals (dated by TCRdb to about 2020). The library was made by the immunoSEQ multiplex PCR assay. Not all clones reach the TCRdb copy of this immuneACCESS table, which keeps in-frame sequences only. Checked studies attribute under half of the gap to unresolved V genes and leave the rest unexplained. The sample contains under 2,500,000 clones, approximately 96% of them found a single time. Roughly 0.13% of the sample is in the top ten clones. Material for sequencing was naive CD4+ T cells sorted from blood. This specimen's cell subset or site label, interpreted: CD45RA+ positively selected. The receptors stem from a man between 18 and 29 years old in good health.

The V and J genes are TRBV7-6 and TRBJ2-5; 8 nucleotides agree with TRBD2. This CDR3 region has 14 residues. Germline V lookup: CDR1 SGHVS, CDR2 FNYEAQ. Losses at the gene ends were 2 bases for V and 1 base for J; bases not matched to a gene: 0. CDR3 sequence (DNA): TGTGCCAGCAGCTTAAGCGGGAGCCAAGAGACCCAGTACTTC. This encodes CASSLSGSQETQYF.

The gene calls are TRBV28 and TRBJ1-2, with no clear D. Germline CDR1 and CDR2: MDHEN and SYDVKM. V was shortened by 6 bases and J by 8 bases, with 16 bases between the two germline ends. CDR3 length: 13 residues. For the CDR3, the DNA is TGTGCCAGCAGCCTCCAGGAGTTTCGGGGCTACACCTTC. Its translation: CASSLQEFRGYTF.

The DNA of the CDR3 is TGTGCCAGCAGCCTCTGGACAGGGGGAGGCCTGGAGACCCAGTACTTC. Protein product: CASSLWTGGGLETQYF. J is TRBJ2-5 and V is TRBV11-2, with 10 bases lining up with TRBD1. Germline-derived CDR1 and CDR2 are SGHAT and FQNNGV. V trimming: 5 bases; J trimming: 5 bases; junction bases outside the gene matches: 11. The CDR3 is made up of 16 amino acids.

The J gene is TRBJ1-1, the V gene TRBV5-4; tentatively, D is TRBD1 (6 bases). Germline V gene data show CDR1 as SGHNT and CDR2 as YYREEE (reference sequence). Between the trimmed V and J ends, which lost 7 bases and 6 bases, there was a span of 16 bases. The CDR3 contains 13 residues. In DNA, the CDR3 is TGTGCCAGCTCGCTAAGGGGGGTCGCTGAAGCTTTCTTT. This sequence encodes CASSLRGVAEAFF.

This chain connects TRBV14 to TRBJ2-7, with D tentatively TRBD2 (6 bases). Germline loops: CDR1 SGHDN, CDR2 FVKESK. The CDR3 consists of 12 residues. V lost 4 bases to trimming and J lost 3 bases, with 7 bases between them. The CDR3 reads CASSRGVYEQYF. The DNA for the CDR3 is TGTGCCAGCAGCCGCGGGGTCTACGAGCAGTACTTC.

A remark on this clone: Other DNA sequences in the same sample also yield this CDR3. The chain employs TRBV5-1 and TRBJ2-5, with 12 bases fitting TRBD2. V trimming: 2 bases; J trimming: 1 base; junction bases outside the gene matches: 3. The CDR3 has 16 amino acids. Per germline, CDR1 SGHRS and CDR2 YFSETQ. The DNA of the CDR3 is TGCGCCAGCAGCTTAGGGGGACTAGCGGGCCAAGAGACCCAGTACTTC. Its protein product is CASSLGGLAGQETQYF. The variable domain in full, completed from reference TRBV5-1 and TRBJ2-5, reads KAGVTQTPRYLIKTRGQQVTLSCSPISGHRSVSWYQQTPGQGLQFLFEYFSETQRNKGNFPGRFSGRQFSNSRSEMNVSTLELGDSALYLCASSLGGLAGQETQYFGPGTRLLVL.

The chain is built from TRBV30 and TRBJ1-2; D gene ambiguous. The CDR3 covers 11 residues. Germline CDR1 GTSNPN, CDR2 SVGIG (reference sequence). With 1 base removed from V and 7 bases from J, the gap between germline ends came to 7 bases. The CDR3 DNA reads as TGTGCCTGGAGTGAGACAATTGGCTACACCTTC. The encoded protein is CAWSETIGYTF.